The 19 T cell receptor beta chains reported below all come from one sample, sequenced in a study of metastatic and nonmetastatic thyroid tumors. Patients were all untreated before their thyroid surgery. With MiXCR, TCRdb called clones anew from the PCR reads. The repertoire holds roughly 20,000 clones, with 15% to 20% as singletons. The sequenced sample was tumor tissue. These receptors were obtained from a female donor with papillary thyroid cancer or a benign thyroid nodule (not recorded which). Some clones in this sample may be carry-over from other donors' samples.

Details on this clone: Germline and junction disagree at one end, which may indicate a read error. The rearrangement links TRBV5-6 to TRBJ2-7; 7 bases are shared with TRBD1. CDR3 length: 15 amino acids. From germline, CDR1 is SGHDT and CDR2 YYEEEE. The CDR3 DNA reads TGTGCCGGCAGCTTCTCACAGGGGCACCCCTACGAGCAGTACTTC. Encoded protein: CAGSFSQGHPYEQYF. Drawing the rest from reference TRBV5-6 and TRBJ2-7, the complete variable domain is DAGVTQSPTHLIKTRGQQVTLRCSPKSGHDTVSWYQQALGQGPQFIFQYYEEEERQRGNFPDRFSGHQFPNYSSELNVNALLLGDSALYLCAGSFSQGHPYEQYFGPGTRLTVT.

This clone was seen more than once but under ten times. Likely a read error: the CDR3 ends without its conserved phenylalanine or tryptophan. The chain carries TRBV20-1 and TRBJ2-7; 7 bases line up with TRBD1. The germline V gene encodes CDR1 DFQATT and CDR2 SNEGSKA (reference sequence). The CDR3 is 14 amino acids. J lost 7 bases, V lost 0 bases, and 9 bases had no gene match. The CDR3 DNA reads TGCAGTGCTAGAGAAGTGACAGGGCTTGAGGAGCAGTACCTC. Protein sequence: CSAREVTGLEEQYL.

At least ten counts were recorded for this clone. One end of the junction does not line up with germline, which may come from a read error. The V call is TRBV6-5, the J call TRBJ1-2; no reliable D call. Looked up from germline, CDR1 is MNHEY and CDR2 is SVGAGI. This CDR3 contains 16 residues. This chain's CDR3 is CASSYRISGTYYRYTF. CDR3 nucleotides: TGTGCCAGCAGTTATCGGATTTCGGGTACTTACTATCGCTACACCTTC.

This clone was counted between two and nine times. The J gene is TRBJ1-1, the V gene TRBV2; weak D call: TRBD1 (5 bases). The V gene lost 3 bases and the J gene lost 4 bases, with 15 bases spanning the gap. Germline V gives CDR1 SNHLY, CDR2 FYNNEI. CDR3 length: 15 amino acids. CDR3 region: CASSEGVIPSTEAFF. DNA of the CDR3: TGTGCCAGCAGTGAGGGGGTCATTCCATCCACTGAAGCTTTCTTT.

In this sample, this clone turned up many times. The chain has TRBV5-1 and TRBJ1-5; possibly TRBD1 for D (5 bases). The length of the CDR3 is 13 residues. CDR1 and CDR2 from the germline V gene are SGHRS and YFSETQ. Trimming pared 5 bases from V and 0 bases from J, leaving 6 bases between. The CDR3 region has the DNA TGCGCCAGCAGGACAGATAGCAATCAGCCCCAGCATTTT. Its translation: CASRTDSNQPQHF.

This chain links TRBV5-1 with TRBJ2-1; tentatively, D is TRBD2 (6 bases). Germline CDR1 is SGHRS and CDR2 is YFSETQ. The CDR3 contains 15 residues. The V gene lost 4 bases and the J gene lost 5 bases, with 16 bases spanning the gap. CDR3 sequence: CASSTAGRSDNEQFF. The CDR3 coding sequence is TGCGCCAGCAGCACCGCGGGAAGGTCCGACAATGAGCAGTTCTTC.

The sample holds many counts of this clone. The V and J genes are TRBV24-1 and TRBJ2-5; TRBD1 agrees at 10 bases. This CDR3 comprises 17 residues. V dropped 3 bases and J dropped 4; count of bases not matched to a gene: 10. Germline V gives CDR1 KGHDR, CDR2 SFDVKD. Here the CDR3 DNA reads TGTGCCACCAGTGATACCGCGGGACAGGGGATAGGAGAGACCCAGTACTTC. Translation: CATSDTAGQGIGETQYF.

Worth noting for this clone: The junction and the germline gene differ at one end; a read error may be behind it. CDR3 sequence reads: CASILGVCQPQHF. The CDR3 DNA is TGTGCCAGCATCTTAGGGGTCTGTCAGCCCCAGCATTTT. The V gene is TRBV7-3, the J gene TRBJ1-5; weak D call: TRBD1 (5 bases). CDR3 size: 13 residues. Germline V gives CDR1 SGHTA, CDR2 FQGTGA.

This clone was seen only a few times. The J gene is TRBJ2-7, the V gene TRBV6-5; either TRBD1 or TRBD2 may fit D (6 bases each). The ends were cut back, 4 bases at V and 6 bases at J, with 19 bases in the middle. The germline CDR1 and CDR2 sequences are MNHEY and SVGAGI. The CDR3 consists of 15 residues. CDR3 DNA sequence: TGTGCCAGCAGTTTGACCACTATCGGGGGCTGCGAGCAGTACTTC. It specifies CASSLTTIGGCEQYF.

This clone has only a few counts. CDR3 amino acids: CASIQSSCGELFF. CDR3 DNA: TGTGCCAGCATTCAGAGTTCATGTGGGGAGCTGTTTTTT. This sequence joins TRBV12-3 or TRBV12-4 and TRBJ2-2; D is unresolved. CDR3 length equals 13 residues. V lost 7 bases to trimming and J lost 8 bases, with 14 bases between them.

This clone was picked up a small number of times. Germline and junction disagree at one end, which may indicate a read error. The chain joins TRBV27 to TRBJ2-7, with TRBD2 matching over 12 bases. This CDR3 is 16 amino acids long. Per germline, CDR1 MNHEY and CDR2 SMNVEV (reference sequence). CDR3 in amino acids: CDSSFTITSGRSEQYF. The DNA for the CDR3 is TGTGACAGCAGTTTTACAATCACTAGCGGGAGGAGCGAGCAGTACTTC.

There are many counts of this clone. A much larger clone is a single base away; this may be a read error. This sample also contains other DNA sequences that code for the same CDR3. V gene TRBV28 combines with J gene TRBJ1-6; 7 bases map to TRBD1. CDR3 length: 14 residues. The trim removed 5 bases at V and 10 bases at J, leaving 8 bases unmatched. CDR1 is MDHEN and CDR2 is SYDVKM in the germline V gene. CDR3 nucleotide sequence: TGTGCCAGCAGTCGGACAGGACGCCAGTCACCCCTCCACTTT. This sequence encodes CASSRTGRQSPLHF.

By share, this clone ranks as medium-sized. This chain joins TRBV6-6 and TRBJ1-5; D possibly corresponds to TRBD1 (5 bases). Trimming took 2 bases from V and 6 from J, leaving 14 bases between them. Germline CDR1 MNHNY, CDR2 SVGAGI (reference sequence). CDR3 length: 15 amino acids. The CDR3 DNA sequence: TGTGCCAGCAGTTACCACGGGGCCGGTGGTCAGCCCCAGCATTTT. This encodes CASSYHGAGGQPQHF.

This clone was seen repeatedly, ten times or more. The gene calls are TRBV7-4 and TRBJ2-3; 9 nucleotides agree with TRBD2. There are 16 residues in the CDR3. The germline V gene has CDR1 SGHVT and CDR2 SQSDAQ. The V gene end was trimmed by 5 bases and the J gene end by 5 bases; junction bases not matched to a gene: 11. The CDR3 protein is CASSQGAGGLGDTQYF. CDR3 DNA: TGTGCCAGCAGCCAAGGAGCGGGAGGATTAGGAGATACGCAGTATTTT.

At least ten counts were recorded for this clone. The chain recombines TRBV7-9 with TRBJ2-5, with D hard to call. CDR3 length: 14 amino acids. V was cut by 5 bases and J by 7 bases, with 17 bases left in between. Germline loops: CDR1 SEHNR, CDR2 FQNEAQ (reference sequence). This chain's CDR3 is CASSNPGPVGTQYF. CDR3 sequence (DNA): TGTGCCAGCAGCAACCCCGGGCCCGTCGGGACCCAGTACTTC.

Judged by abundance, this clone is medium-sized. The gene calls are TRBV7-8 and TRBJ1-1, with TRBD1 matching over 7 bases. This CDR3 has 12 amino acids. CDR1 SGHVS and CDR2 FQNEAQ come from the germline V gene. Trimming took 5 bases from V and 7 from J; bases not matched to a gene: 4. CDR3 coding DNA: TGTGCCAGCAGCGGAGGGACAGTTGAAGCTTTCTTT. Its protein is CASSGGTVEAFF.

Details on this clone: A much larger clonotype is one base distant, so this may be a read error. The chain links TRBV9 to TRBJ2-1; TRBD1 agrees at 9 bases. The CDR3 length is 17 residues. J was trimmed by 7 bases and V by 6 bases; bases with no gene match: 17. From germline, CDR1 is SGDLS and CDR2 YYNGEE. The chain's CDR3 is CASITSSGTGPKNEQFF. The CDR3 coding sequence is TGTGCCAGCATCACCTCCTCCGGGACAGGGCCTAAGAATGAGCAGTTCTTC.

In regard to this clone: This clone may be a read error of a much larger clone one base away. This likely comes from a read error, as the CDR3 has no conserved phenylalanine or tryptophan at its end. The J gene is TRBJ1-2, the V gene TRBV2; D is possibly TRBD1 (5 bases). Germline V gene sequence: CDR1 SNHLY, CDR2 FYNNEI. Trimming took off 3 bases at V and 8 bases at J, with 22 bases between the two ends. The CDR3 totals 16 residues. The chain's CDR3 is CASSEGQISGNSGYTL. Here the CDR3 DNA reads TGTGCCAGCAGTGAGGGGCAGATCTCCGGCAACTCCGGCTACACCCTC.

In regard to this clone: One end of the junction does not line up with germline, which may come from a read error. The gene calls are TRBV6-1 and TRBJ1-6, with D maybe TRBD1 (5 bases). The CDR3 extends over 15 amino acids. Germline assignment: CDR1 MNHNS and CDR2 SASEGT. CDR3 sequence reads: CVSSWRLGGNSPLHF. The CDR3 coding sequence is TGTGTCAGCAGCTGGAGGTTGGGGGGGAATTCACCCCTCCACTTT.